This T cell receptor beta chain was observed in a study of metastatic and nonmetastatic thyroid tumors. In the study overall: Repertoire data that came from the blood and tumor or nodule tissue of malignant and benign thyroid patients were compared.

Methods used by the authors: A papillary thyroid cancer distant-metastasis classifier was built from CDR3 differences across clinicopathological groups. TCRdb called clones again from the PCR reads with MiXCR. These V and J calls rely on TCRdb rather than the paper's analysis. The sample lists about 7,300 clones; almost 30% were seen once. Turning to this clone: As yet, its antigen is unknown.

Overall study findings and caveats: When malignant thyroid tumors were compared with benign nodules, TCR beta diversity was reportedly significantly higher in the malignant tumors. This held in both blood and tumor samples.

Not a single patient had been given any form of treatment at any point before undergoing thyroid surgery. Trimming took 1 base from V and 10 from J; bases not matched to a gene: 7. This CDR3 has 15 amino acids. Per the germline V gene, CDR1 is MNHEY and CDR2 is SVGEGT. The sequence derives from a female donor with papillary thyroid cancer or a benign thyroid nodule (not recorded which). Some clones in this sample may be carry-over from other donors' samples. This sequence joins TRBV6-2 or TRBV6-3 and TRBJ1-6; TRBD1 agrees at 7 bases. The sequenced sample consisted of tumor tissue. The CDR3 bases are TGTGCCAGCAGTTACTGGGACAGCCGACGATCACCCCTCCACTTT. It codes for CASSYWDSRRSPLHF.